A selection of T cell receptor beta chains follows, all from one sample in a study of T cell repertoires in cytomegalovirus infection. Each CDR3 protein is one row after TCRdb ran MiXCR on the reads. Of a few hundred thousand distinct CDR3 sequences in the sample, roughly 17% are singletons; the top ten hold about 11%. The sample was PBMCs. Every receptor here comes from a human donor in good health (CMV status not recorded). Some clones in this sample may be carry-over from other donors' samples. Both conserved end residues are part of each CDR3. The order of the fields is J gene, D gene, clone size, V gene, CDR3 DNA, CDR3 protein. A D gene is named only where the DNA matches it firmly. A clone size is listed for some rows: how often the clone was seen (once, few, many), or a class if it is expanded.

j_call: TRBJ1-2
d_call: -
clone_size: -
v_call: TRBV28
cdr3_nt: TGTGCCAGCAGTACGGTTAACTATGGCTACACCTTC
cdr3_aa: CASSTVNYGYTF

j_call: TRBJ2-5
d_call: -
clone_size: -
v_call: TRBV7-6
cdr3_nt: TGTGCCAGCAGCTTGGATACAGGGTACCAAGAGACCCAGTACTTC
cdr3_aa: CASSLDTGYQETQYF

j_call: TRBJ2-3
d_call: -
clone_size: few
v_call: TRBV19
cdr3_nt: TGTGCCAGTAGTATCGGCAGGGTCCCTCCAGCGGATACGCAGTATTTT
cdr3_aa: CASSIGRVPPADTQYF

j_call: TRBJ1-5
d_call: -
clone_size: many
v_call: TRBV19
cdr3_nt: TGTGCCAGTAGTATAGGGGGCGCAGGACAGCCCCAGCATTTT
cdr3_aa: CASSIGGAGQPQHF

j_call: TRBJ1-3
d_call: -
clone_size: -
v_call: TRBV18
cdr3_nt: TGTGCCAGCTCACCACCGGGCAGGGTCCAAGGAAACACCATATATTTT
cdr3_aa: CASSPPGRVQGNTIYF

j_call: TRBJ2-7
d_call: TRBD1
clone_size: many
v_call: TRBV7-8
cdr3_nt: TGTGCCAGCAGCTCTGGCACCCGGGACAGGCAGTACTTC
cdr3_aa: CASSSGTRDRQYF

j_call: TRBJ1-5
d_call: -
clone_size: few
v_call: TRBV20-1
cdr3_nt: TGCAGTGCCCCGTTTAGCCCTGGGAGCAATCAGCCCCAGCATTTT
cdr3_aa: CSAPFSPGSNQPQHF

j_call: TRBJ2-3
d_call: -
clone_size: -
v_call: TRBV2
cdr3_nt: TGTGCCAGCGGGGACACAGATACGCAGTATTTT
cdr3_aa: CASGDTDTQYF

j_call: TRBJ2-1
d_call: -
clone_size: few
v_call: TRBV15
cdr3_nt: TGTGCCACCAGCAGGGCAGGGATGAATGAGCAGTTCTTC
cdr3_aa: CATSRAGMNEQFF

j_call: TRBJ2-1
d_call: -
clone_size: -
v_call: TRBV5-4
cdr3_nt: TGTGCCAGCAGCAGTAACAGGGTCCCCGGGAATGAGCAGTTCTTC
cdr3_aa: CASSSNRVPGNEQFF

j_call: TRBJ1-5
d_call: -
clone_size: -
v_call: TRBV14
cdr3_nt: TGTGCCAGCAGCCAAGATCAGAGGCGAGGCAATCAGCCCCAGCATTTT
cdr3_aa: CASSQDQRRGNQPQHF

j_call: TRBJ1-2
d_call: -
clone_size: -
v_call: TRBV3-1
cdr3_nt: TGTGCCAGCAGCCAAGGGGCGGGGAATTATGGCTACACCTTC
cdr3_aa: CASSQGAGNYGYTF

j_call: TRBJ1-2
d_call: -
clone_size: many
v_call: TRBV7-2
cdr3_nt: TGTGCCAGCAGCCCACGGACAGCTGGCTACACCTTC
cdr3_aa: CASSPRTAGYTF

j_call: TRBJ1-1
d_call: -
clone_size: -
v_call: TRBV7-9
cdr3_nt: TGTGCCAGCAGCTTAGCGGAGATGGGGAGGAACACTGAAGCTTTCTTT
cdr3_aa: CASSLAEMGRNTEAFF

j_call: TRBJ1-2
d_call: -
clone_size: -
v_call: TRBV7-9
cdr3_nt: TGTGCCAGCAGCTTAGACTTACAGGGAGACAACTATGGCTACACCTTC
cdr3_aa: CASSLDLQGDNYGYTF

j_call: TRBJ1-1
d_call: -
clone_size: -
v_call: TRBV4-1
cdr3_nt: TGCGCCAGCACGGATCGGAGGGACATGAACACTGAAGCTTTCTTT
cdr3_aa: CASTDRRDMNTEAFF

j_call: TRBJ2-1
d_call: -
clone_size: many
v_call: TRBV7-2
cdr3_nt: TGTGCGACGAGGGGGGGCAGGCCTATGGATGAGCAGTTCTTC
cdr3_aa: CATRGGRPMDEQFF

j_call: TRBJ2-7
d_call: -
clone_size: -
v_call: TRBV3-1
cdr3_nt: TGTGCCAGCAGCCATCTAGTAGGGTCCTACGAGCAGTACTTC
cdr3_aa: CASSHLVGSYEQYF

j_call: TRBJ2-3
d_call: TRBD1
clone_size: -
v_call: TRBV4-3
cdr3_nt: TGCGCCAGCAGCAAACGGGACAGGAGCACAGATACGCAGTATTTT
cdr3_aa: CASSKRDRSTDTQYF

j_call: TRBJ2-5
d_call: -
clone_size: few
v_call: TRBV20-1
cdr3_nt: TGCAGTGCTAGCACAGGCCAAGAGACCCAGTACTTC
cdr3_aa: CSASTGQETQYF

j_call: TRBJ1-6
d_call: -
clone_size: -
v_call: TRBV5-3
cdr3_nt: TGTGCCAGCAGCTGGGGGTCCTATAATTCACCCCTCCGCTTT
cdr3_aa: CASSWGSYNSPLRF

j_call: TRBJ1-2
d_call: TRBD1
clone_size: many
v_call: TRBV19
cdr3_nt: TGTGCCAGTAGTGCCGGACCGGGACAGGTTAACTATGGCTACACCTTC
cdr3_aa: CASSAGPGQVNYGYTF

j_call: TRBJ2-2
d_call: TRBD2
clone_size: many
v_call: TRBV10-3
cdr3_nt: TGTGCCATCAGACCTAGCAGCGGGGGACGCACCGGGGAGCTGTTTTTT
cdr3_aa: CAIRPSSGGRTGELFF

j_call: TRBJ2-3
d_call: TRBD2
clone_size: -
v_call: TRBV6-8
cdr3_nt: TGTGCCAGCAGCATACTAGCGGGGGGAGCCGATACGCAGTATTTT
cdr3_aa: CASSILAGGADTQYF

j_call: TRBJ1-1
d_call: -
clone_size: few
v_call: TRBV12-3/TRBV12-4
cdr3_nt: TGTGCCAGCAGTTTTCAGGCCCCGGGGACTGAAGCTTTCTTT
cdr3_aa: CASSFQAPGTEAFF

j_call: TRBJ1-2
d_call: TRBD1
clone_size: many
v_call: TRBV7-2
cdr3_nt: TGTGCCAGCAGCTTAGCCCACGACAGGGGGGCCTATGGCTACACCTTC
cdr3_aa: CASSLAHDRGAYGYTF

j_call: TRBJ1-2
d_call: TRBD1
clone_size: many
v_call: TRBV28
cdr3_nt: TGTGCCAGCAGTTTGACAGGGGGCTATGGCTACACCTTC
cdr3_aa: CASSLTGGYGYTF

j_call: TRBJ2-2
d_call: -
clone_size: many
v_call: TRBV28
cdr3_nt: TGTGCCAGCAGTCCCGGACCGCAGTGGCTAAGGGAGCTGTTTTTT
cdr3_aa: CASSPGPQWLRELFF

j_call: TRBJ2-7
d_call: TRBD1
clone_size: -
v_call: TRBV5-1
cdr3_nt: TGCGCCAGCAGCTCATCGGGACAGGGTGACGAGCAGTACTTC
cdr3_aa: CASSSSGQGDEQYF

j_call: TRBJ1-1
d_call: -
clone_size: few
v_call: TRBV6-1
cdr3_nt: TGTGCCAGCAGTGAGGAGGTCTCGTGGTCCCCCACTGAAGCTTTCTTT
cdr3_aa: CASSEEVSWSPTEAFF

j_call: TRBJ2-1
d_call: -
clone_size: once
v_call: TRBV29-1
cdr3_nt: TGCAGGGGGGGCGCTATGGATGAGCAGTTCTTC
cdr3_aa: CRGGAMDEQFF

j_call: TRBJ2-3
d_call: -
clone_size: -
v_call: TRBV19
cdr3_nt: TGTGCCAGTAGTATAGGGACACATCTAGTTACAGATACGCAGTATTTT
cdr3_aa: CASSIGTHLVTDTQYF

j_call: TRBJ1-5
d_call: -
clone_size: -
v_call: TRBV20-1
cdr3_nt: TGCAGTGCTAGAGATTGGGGCAGGGGATCTTATAGCAATCAGCCCCAGCATTTT
cdr3_aa: CSARDWGRGSYSNQPQHF

j_call: TRBJ2-5
d_call: TRBD1
clone_size: many
v_call: TRBV7-2
cdr3_nt: TGTGCCAGCAGCTTAGACGGGACAGGGCAAGAGACCCAGTACTTC
cdr3_aa: CASSLDGTGQETQYF

j_call: TRBJ1-4
d_call: -
clone_size: many
v_call: TRBV24-1
cdr3_nt: TGTGCCACCCCCGCCCGTAAGTTCTCAACTAATGAAAAACTGTTTTTT
cdr3_aa: CATPARKFSTNEKLFF

j_call: TRBJ1-3
d_call: TRBD1
clone_size: many
v_call: TRBV11-2
cdr3_nt: TGTGCCAGCAGCTCTTCGGGACAGGGAAACACCATATATTTT
cdr3_aa: CASSSSGQGNTIYF

j_call: TRBJ1-1
d_call: TRBD1
clone_size: many
v_call: TRBV28
cdr3_nt: TGTGCCAGCAGTTTAGAGGGGGCCGGGGACACTGAAGCTTTCTTT
cdr3_aa: CASSLEGAGDTEAFF

j_call: TRBJ2-7
d_call: -
clone_size: many
v_call: TRBV7-6
cdr3_nt: TGTGCCAGCAGCCCACTCCTTGACAGCTTTTACGAGCAGTACTTC
cdr3_aa: CASSPLLDSFYEQYF

j_call: TRBJ2-5
d_call: -
clone_size: few
v_call: TRBV5-1
cdr3_nt: TGCGCCAGCAGCCGGACAGACTCGTACCAAGAGACCCAGTACTTC
cdr3_aa: CASSRTDSYQETQYF

j_call: TRBJ2-5
d_call: TRBD2
clone_size: few
v_call: TRBV7-2
cdr3_nt: TGTGCCAGCAGCTTACTCGGGGGGGCAGGAGAGACCCAGTACTTC
cdr3_aa: CASSLLGGAGETQYF

j_call: TRBJ2-3
d_call: -
clone_size: many
v_call: TRBV11-2
cdr3_nt: TGTGCCAGCAGCTTCCTGGGGGCGGGGGGCACAGATACGCAGTATTTT
cdr3_aa: CASSFLGAGGTDTQYF

j_call: TRBJ1-6
d_call: TRBD1
clone_size: -
v_call: TRBV28
cdr3_nt: TGTGCCAGCAGTTTCGCTAACAGGGGGCTTGGTTCACCCCTCCACTTT
cdr3_aa: CASSFANRGLGSPLHF

j_call: TRBJ1-1
d_call: -
clone_size: -
v_call: TRBV20-1
cdr3_nt: TGCAGTCCTAAGGACCCGAACACTGAAGCTTTCTTT
cdr3_aa: CSPKDPNTEAFF

j_call: TRBJ2-2
d_call: -
clone_size: -
v_call: TRBV6-6
cdr3_nt: TGTGCCAGCAGTTACGGGAGGGGGTCGAACACCGGGGAGCTGTTTTTT
cdr3_aa: CASSYGRGSNTGELFF

j_call: TRBJ1-5
d_call: -
clone_size: many
v_call: TRBV6-1
cdr3_nt: TGTGCCACCCTTAGCGTGAATAGCAATCAGCCCCAGCATTTT
cdr3_aa: CATLSVNSNQPQHF

j_call: TRBJ2-3
d_call: -
clone_size: few
v_call: TRBV12-3/TRBV12-4
cdr3_nt: TGTGCCAGCAGTTTAATAGCGGTGACGGATACGCAGTATTTT
cdr3_aa: CASSLIAVTDTQYF

j_call: TRBJ2-1
d_call: -
clone_size: few
v_call: TRBV24-1
cdr3_nt: TGTGCCACCAGTGACGAACCCCGGGGTGAGCAGTTCTTC
cdr3_aa: CATSDEPRGEQFF

j_call: TRBJ2-1
d_call: -
clone_size: few
v_call: TRBV7-9
cdr3_nt: TGTGCCAGCAGCTTAGGCACCCTCGACCGCCGTTACAATGAGCAGTTCTTC
cdr3_aa: CASSLGTLDRRYNEQFF

j_call: TRBJ1-4
d_call: -
clone_size: -
v_call: TRBV14
cdr3_nt: TGTGCCAGCAGCCAAGTTACTGAAAAACTGTTTTTT
cdr3_aa: CASSQVTEKLFF

j_call: TRBJ1-2
d_call: -
clone_size: many
v_call: TRBV11-2
cdr3_nt: TGTGCCAGCAGCTTAGAAGGGGGGCCCAACTATGGCTACACCTTC
cdr3_aa: CASSLEGGPNYGYTF

j_call: TRBJ1-2
d_call: TRBD1
clone_size: many
v_call: TRBV7-2
cdr3_nt: TGTGCCAGCAGCTTAGTTGACAGAGTTACTTATGACAGGGGGGTACGCGGCTACACCTTC
cdr3_aa: CASSLVDRVTYDRGVRGYTF

j_call: TRBJ1-1
d_call: TRBD1
clone_size: -
v_call: TRBV20-1
cdr3_nt: TGCAGTGCAAACCGGCCGGGACAGGGGGCGCACACTGAAGCTTTCTTT
cdr3_aa: CSANRPGQGAHTEAFF

j_call: TRBJ2-7
d_call: -
clone_size: many
v_call: TRBV11-1
cdr3_nt: TGTGCCAGCAGCTCGACGGATAGCTCCTACGAGCAGTACTTC
cdr3_aa: CASSSTDSSYEQYF

j_call: TRBJ1-1
d_call: -
clone_size: few
v_call: TRBV28
cdr3_nt: TGTGCCAGCAGTTCCCCCGGACAGTGGGCCTCTGAAGCTTTCTTT
cdr3_aa: CASSSPGQWASEAFF